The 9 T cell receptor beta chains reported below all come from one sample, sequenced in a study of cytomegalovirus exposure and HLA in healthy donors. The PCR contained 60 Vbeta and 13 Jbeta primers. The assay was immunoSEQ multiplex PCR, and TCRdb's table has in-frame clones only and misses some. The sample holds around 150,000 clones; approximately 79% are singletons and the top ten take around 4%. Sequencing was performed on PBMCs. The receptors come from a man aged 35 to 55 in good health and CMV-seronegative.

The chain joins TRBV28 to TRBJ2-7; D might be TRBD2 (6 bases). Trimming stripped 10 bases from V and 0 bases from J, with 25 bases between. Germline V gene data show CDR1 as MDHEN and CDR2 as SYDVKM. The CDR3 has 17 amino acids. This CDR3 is CAISFGPRGTISYEQYF. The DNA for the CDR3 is TGTGCCATCTCTTTCGGCCCTCGGGGGACCATCTCCTACGAGCAGTACTTC.

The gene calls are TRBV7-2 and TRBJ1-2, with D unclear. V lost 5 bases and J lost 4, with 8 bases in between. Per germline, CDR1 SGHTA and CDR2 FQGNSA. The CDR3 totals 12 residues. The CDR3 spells CASSQDTYGYTF. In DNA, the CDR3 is TGTGCCAGCAGCCAAGACACCTATGGCTACACCTTC.

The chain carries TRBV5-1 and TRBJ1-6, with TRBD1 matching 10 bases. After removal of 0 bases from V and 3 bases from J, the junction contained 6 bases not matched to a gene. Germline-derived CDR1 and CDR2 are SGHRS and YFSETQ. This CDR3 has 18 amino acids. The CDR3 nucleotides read TGCGCCAGCAGCTTGGAGGGGGGACAGGGGTACTATAATTCACCCCTCCACTTT. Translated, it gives CASSLEGGQGYYNSPLHF.

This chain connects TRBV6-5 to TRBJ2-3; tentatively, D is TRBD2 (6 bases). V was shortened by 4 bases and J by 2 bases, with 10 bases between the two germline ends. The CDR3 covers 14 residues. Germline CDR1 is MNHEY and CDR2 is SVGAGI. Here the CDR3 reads CASSLDYFTDTQYF. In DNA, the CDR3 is TGTGCCAGCAGTTTGGACTATTTCACAGATACGCAGTATTTT.

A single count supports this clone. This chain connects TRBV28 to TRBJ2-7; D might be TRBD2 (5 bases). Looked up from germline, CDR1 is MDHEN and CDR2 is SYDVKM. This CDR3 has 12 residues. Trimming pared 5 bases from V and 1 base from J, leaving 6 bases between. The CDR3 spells CASSRGSYEQYF. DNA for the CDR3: TGTGCCAGCAGTAGAGGGTCCTACGAGCAGTACTTC.

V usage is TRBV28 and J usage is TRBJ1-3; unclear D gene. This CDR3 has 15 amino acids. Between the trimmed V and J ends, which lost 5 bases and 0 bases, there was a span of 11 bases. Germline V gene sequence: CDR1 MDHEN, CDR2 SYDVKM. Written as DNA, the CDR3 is TGTGCCAGCAGTCTAGGACTCCGCTCTGGAAACACCATATATTTT. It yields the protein CASSLGLRSGNTIYF.

This chain's CDR3 is CASSIGRQGATEAFF. CDR3 nucleotide sequence: TGTGCCAGTAGTATAGGGAGACAGGGGGCCACTGAAGCTTTCTTT. J is TRBJ1-1 and V is TRBV19; 10 positions match TRBD1. The CDR3 runs 15 residues. Germline-derived CDR1 and CDR2 are LNHDA and SQIVND (reference sequence). The trim removed 1 base at V and 4 bases at J, leaving 3 bases unmatched.

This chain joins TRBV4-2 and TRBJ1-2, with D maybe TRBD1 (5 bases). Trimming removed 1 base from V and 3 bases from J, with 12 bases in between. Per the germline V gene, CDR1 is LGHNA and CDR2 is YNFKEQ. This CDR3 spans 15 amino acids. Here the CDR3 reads CASSQAVSRDYGYTF. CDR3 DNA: TGTGCCAGCAGCCAAGCAGTGAGCAGGGACTATGGCTACACCTTC.

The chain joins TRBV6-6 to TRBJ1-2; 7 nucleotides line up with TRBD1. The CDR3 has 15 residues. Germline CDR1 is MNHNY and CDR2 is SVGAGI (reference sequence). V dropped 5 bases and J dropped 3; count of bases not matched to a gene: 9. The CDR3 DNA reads TGTGCCAGCAGTGGACCGGGACAGACGTACTATGGCTACACCTTC. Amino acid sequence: CASSGPGQTYYGYTF.